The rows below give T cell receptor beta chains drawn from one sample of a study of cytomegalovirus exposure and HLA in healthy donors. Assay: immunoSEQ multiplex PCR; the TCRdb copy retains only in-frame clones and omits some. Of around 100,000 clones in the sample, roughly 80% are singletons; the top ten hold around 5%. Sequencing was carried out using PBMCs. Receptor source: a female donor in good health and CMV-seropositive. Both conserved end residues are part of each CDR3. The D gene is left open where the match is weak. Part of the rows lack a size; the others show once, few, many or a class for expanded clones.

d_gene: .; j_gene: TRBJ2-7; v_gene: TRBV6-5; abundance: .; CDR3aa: CASSYLRGSIYEQYF; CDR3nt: TGTGCCAGCAGTTACTTGCGGGGTTCGATCTACGAGCAGTACTTC
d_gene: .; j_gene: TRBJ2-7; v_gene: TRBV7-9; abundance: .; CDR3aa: CASSLDQARFYEQYF; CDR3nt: TGTGCCAGCAGCTTAGATCAAGCTCGCTTCTACGAGCAGTACTTC
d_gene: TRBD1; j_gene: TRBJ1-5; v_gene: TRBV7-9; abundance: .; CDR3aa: CASSPDRGDQPQHF; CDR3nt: TGTGCCAGCAGCCCTGACAGGGGGGATCAGCCCCAGCATTTT
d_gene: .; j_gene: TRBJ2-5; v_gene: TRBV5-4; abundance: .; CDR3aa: CASSLGLSGFQETQYF; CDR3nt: TGTGCCAGCAGCTTGGGATTAAGCGGGTTTCAAGAGACCCAGTACTTC
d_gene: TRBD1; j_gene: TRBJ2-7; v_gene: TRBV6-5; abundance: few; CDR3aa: CASSPGTGGTYEQYF; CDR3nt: TGTGCCAGCAGTCCCGGGACAGGGGGCACCTACGAGCAGTACTTC
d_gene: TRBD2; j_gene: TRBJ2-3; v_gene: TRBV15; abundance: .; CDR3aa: CATSRDWTSGSADTQYF; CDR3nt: TGTGCCACCAGCAGAGATTGGACTAGCGGGAGCGCAGATACGCAGTATTTT
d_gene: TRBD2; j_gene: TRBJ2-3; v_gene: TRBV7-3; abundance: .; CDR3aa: CASSPRGGGILDTQYF; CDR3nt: TGTGCCAGCAGCCCCCGCGGCGGGGGAATTTTAGATACGCAGTATTTT
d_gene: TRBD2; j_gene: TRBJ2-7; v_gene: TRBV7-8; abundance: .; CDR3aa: CASSLEVGGASYEQYF; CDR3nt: TGTGCCAGCAGCTTAGAGGTGGGAGGGGCCTCCTACGAGCAGTACTTC
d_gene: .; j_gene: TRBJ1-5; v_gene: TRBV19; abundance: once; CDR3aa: CASTLGGGVNQPQHF; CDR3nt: TGTGCCAGTACCCTCGGCGGGGGCGTCAATCAGCCCCAGCATTTT
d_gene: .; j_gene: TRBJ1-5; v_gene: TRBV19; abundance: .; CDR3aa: CASSTLLQGSNQPQHF; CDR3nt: TGTGCCAGTAGTACACTATTACAGGGTTCCAATCAGCCCCAGCATTTT
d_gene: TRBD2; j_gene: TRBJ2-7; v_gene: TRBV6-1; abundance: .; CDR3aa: CASSESSGRGYEQYF; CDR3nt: TGTGCCAGCAGTGAATCTAGCGGGAGGGGATACGAGCAGTACTTC
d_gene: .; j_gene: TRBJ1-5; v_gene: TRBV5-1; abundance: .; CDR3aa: CASSPTGSNQPQHF; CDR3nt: TGCGCCAGCAGCCCCACAGGTAGCAATCAGCCCCAGCATTTT
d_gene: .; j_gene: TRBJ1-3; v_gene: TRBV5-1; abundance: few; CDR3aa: CASSPDSSVSGNTIYF; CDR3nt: TGCGCCAGCAGCCCAGACAGTTCCGTCTCTGGAAACACCATATATTTT
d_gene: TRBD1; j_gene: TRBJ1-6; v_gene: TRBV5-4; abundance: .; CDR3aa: CASSWTGSSAPLHF; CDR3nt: TGTGCCAGCAGCTGGACAGGGAGTTCGGCACCCCTCCACTTT
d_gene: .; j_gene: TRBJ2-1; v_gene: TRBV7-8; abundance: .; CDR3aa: CASSFQVSSYNEQFF; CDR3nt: TGTGCCAGCAGCTTTCAAGTGAGCTCCTACAATGAGCAGTTCTTC
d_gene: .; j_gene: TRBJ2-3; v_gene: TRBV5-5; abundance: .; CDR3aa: CASSLRGLSGDTQYF; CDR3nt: TGTGCCAGCAGCTTGAGGGGCCTATCCGGGGATACGCAGTATTTT
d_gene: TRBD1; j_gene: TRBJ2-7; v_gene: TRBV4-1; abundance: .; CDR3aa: CASSRDRGYEQYF; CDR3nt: TGCGCCAGCAGCCGGGACAGGGGCTACGAGCAGTACTTC
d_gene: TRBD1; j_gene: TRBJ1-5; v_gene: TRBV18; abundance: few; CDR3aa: CASSPGTESNQPQHF; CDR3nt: TGTGCCAGCTCACCCGGGACAGAATCGAATCAGCCCCAGCATTTT
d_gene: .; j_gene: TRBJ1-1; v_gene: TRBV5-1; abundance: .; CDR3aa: CASSYGQNTEAFF; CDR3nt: TGCGCCAGCAGTTACGGACAGAACACTGAAGCTTTCTTT
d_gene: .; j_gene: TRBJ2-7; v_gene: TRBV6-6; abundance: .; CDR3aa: CASSSGGDEQYF; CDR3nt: TGTGCCAGCAGCTCAGGAGGGGACGAGCAGTACTTC
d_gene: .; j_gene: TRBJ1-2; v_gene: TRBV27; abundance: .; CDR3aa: CASSLSLGEGGYTF; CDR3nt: TGTGCCAGCAGTTTATCACTAGGGGAGGGTGGCTACACCTTC
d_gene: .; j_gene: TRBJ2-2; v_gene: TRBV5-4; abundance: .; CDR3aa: CASSLDFSDTGELFF; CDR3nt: TGTGCCAGCAGCTTGGACTTCTCGGACACCGGGGAGCTGTTTTTT
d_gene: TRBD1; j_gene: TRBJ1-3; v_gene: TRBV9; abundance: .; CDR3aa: CASSTGTGGNTIYF; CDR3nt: TGTGCCAGCAGTACCGGGACAGGGGGAAACACCATATATTTT
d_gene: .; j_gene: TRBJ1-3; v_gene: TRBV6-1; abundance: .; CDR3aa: CAITQISGNTIYF; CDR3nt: TGTGCCATCACACAGATCTCTGGAAACACCATATATTTT
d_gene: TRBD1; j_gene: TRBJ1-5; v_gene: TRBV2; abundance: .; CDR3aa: CAGGQDKGNQPQHF; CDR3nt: TGTGCCGGGGGACAGGACAAAGGCAATCAGCCCCAGCATTTT
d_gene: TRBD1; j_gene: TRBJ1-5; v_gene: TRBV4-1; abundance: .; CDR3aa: CASSQGDSRNQPQHF; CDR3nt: TGCGCCAGCAGCCAAGGGGACAGCCGCAATCAGCCTCAGCATTTT
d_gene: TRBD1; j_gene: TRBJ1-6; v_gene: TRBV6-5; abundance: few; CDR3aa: CASSYSRTGDSPLHF; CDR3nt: TGTGCCAGCAGTTACTCGAGGACAGGGGACTCACCCCTCCACTTT
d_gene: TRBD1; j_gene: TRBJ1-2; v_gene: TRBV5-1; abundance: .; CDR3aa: CASSLGSGGGYGYTF; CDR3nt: TGCGCCAGCAGCTTGGGGTCAGGGGGAGGCTATGGCTACACCTTC
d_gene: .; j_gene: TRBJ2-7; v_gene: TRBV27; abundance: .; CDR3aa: CASSLSGGGSLYEQYF; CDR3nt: TGTGCCAGCAGTTTATCGGGGGGAGGATCACTCTACGAGCAGTACTTC
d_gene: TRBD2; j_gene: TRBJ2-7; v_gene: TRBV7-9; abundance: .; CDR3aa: CASSGHTSGSIYEQYF; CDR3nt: TGTGCCAGCAGCGGGCATACTAGCGGGAGTATATACGAGCAGTACTTC
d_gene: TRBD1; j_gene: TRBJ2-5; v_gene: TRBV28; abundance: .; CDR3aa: CASNPPGQIQTQYF; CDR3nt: TGTGCCAGCAACCCACCGGGACAGATACAGACCCAGTACTTC
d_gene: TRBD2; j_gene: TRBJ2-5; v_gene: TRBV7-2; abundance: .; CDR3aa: CASSPNGGGIIGETQYF; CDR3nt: TGTGCCAGCAGCCCCAACGGGGGAGGGATCATAGGAGAGACCCAGTACTTC
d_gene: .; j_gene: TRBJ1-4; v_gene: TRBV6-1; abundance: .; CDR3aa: CASCRAEATNEKLFF; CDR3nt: TGTGCCAGCTGCAGAGCGGAAGCAACTAATGAAAAACTGTTTTTT